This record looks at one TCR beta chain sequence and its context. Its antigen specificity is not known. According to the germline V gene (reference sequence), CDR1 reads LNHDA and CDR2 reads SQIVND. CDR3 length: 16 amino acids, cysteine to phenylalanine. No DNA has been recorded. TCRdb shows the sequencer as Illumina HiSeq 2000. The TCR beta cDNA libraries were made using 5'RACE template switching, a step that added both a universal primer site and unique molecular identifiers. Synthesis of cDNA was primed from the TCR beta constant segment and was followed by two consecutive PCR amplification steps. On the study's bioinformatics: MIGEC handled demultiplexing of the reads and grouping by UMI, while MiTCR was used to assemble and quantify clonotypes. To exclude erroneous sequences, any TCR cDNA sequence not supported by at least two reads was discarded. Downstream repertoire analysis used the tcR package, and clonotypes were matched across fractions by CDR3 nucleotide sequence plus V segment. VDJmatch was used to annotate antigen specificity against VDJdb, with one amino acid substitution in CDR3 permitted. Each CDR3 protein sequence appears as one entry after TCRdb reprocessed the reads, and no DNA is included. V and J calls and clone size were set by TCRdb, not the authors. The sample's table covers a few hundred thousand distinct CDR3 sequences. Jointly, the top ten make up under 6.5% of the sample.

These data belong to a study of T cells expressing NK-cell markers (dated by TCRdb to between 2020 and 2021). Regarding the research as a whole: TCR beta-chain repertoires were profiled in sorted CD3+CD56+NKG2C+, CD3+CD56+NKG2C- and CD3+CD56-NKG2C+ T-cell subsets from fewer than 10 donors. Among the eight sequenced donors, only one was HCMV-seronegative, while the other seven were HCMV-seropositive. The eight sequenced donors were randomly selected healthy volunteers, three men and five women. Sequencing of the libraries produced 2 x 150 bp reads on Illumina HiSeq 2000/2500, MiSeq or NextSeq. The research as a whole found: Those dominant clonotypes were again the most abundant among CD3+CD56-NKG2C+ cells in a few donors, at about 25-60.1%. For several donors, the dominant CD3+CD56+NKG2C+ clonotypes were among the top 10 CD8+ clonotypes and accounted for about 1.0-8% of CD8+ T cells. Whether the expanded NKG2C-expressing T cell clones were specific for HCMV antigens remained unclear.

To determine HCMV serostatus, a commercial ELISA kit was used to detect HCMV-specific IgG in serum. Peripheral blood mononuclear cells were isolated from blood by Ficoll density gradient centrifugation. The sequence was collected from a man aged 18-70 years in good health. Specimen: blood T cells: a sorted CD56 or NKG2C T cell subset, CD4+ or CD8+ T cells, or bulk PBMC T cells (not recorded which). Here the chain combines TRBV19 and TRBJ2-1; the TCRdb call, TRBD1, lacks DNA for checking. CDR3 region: CASDNKDRPSYNEQFF.